These T cell receptor beta chains were read from a single sample in a study of T cells after somatic rescue of genetic block. The protocol was immunoSEQ multiplex PCR, while the TCRdb copy is restricted to in-frame clones and leaves out a portion. This table has under 150,000 clones, about 93% appearing once. Input material: peripheral blood mononuclear cells (PBMCs). The receptors shown here come from a woman younger than 35. Both conserved end residues are part of each CDR3. D genes are given only for firm matches. Clone size is not always given. Where it is, it says once, few, many or a class for expanded clones.

D gene	clone size	J gene	V gene	CDR3 DNA	CDR3 protein
-	once	TRBJ2-3	TRBV11-2	TGTGCCAGCAGCTCCCATCCACCGCAGTATTTT	CASSSHPPQYF
-	-	TRBJ2-3	TRBV9	TGTGCCAGCAGCATACAGGGCACAGATACGCAGTATTTT	CASSIQGTDTQYF
-	-	TRBJ1-2	TRBV5-5	TGTGCCAGCAGCCTTGCCCACAGCCTCTATGGCTACACCTTC	CASSLAHSLYGYTF
TRBD1	-	TRBJ1-2	TRBV7-9	TGTGCCACCAGGGCAAAAGGGGGCAATGGCTACACCTTC	CATRAKGGNGYTF
-	-	TRBJ2-7	TRBV4-3	TGCGCCAGCAGCCAAAATGTCCTGGGGGGTGGCGAGCAGTACTTC	CASSQNVLGGGEQYF
-	-	TRBJ1-1	TRBV5-6	TGTGCCAGCAGCTTGGGTAGACAGACTGAAGCTTTCTTT	CASSLGRQTEAFF
TRBD1	-	TRBJ2-2	TRBV6-5	TGTGCCAGCAGTGACAGGGAAAACCCCGGGGAGCTGTTTTTT	CASSDRENPGELFF
-	-	TRBJ1-2	TRBV9	TGTGCCAGCAGCGCCAGCCGCGTTAACTATGGCTACACCTTC	CASSASRVNYGYTF
-	-	TRBJ2-3	TRBV9	TGTGCCAGCAGCCCCTCCGATGCCACTCGCACAGATACGCAGTATTTT	CASSPSDATRTDTQYF
-	-	TRBJ1-1	TRBV14	TGTGCCAGCAGCCAAGAGAGGAACACTGAAGCTTTCTTT	CASSQERNTEAFF
-	-	TRBJ1-1	TRBV6-6	TGTGCCAGCAGTTACCTGGGACGGCGCGACACTGAAGCTTTCTTT	CASSYLGRRDTEAFF
-	-	TRBJ2-5	TRBV11-2	TGTGCCAGCAGCTTAAGTGAAGAGACCCAGTACTTC	CASSLSEETQYF
-	-	TRBJ1-1	TRBV7-9	TGTGCCAGCAGCCTTAAGGGGGGTACTGAAGCTTTCTTT	CASSLKGGTEAFF
TRBD1	once	TRBJ1-2	TRBV4-1	TGCGCCAGCAGCCCCCCTCTTGGACAGGGGAACTATGGCTACACCTTC	CASSPPLGQGNYGYTF
TRBD1	-	TRBJ2-7	TRBV9	TGTGCCAGCAGCGTGGGACAGGGTCCCCACGAGCAGTACTTC	CASSVGQGPHEQYF
-	few	TRBJ1-1	TRBV30	TGTGCCCATCGGGCAGGGCGAACTGAAGCTTTCTTT	CAHRAGRTEAFF
-	-	TRBJ1-2	TRBV10-2	TGCGCCAGCAGTGACCCCGGGGACGGCTACACCTTC	CASSDPGDGYTF
-	-	TRBJ1-2	TRBV19	TGTGCCAGTAGTATAGTGGCAGGGGAAAGTGGCTACACCTTC	CASSIVAGESGYTF
TRBD2	-	TRBJ2-5	TRBV9	TGTGCCAGCAGCGTAAGGCCCCGGGGGGGCCAAGAGACCCAGTACTTC	CASSVRPRGGQETQYF
TRBD1	-	TRBJ1-4	TRBV28	TGTGCCAGCAGGAAGGACAGGGGAAAGGAAAAACTGTTTTTT	CASRKDRGKEKLFF
-	-	TRBJ2-7	TRBV7-2	TGTGCCAGCAGCTTAGCCAAGATCTACGAGCAGTACTTC	CASSLAKIYEQYF
-	-	TRBJ2-1	TRBV5-6	TGTGCCAGCAGCCCTAGGGGGGCGGGTTTGAATGAGCAGTTCTTC	CASSPRGAGLNEQFF
-	few	TRBJ1-3	TRBV4-2	TGTGCCAGCAGCCCAACAGGAAACACCATATATTTT	CASSPTGNTIYF
-	-	TRBJ1-4	TRBV5-5	TGTGCCAGCAGCCTCCGGGACTATAATGAAAAACTGTTTTTT	CASSLRDYNEKLFF
-	-	TRBJ1-1	TRBV5-5	TGTGCCAGCAGCCAAACCGAGTTAATGAACACTGAAGCTTTCTTT	CASSQTELMNTEAFF
-	-	TRBJ2-6	TRBV4-3	TGCGCCAGCAGCCAGGACATCTCTGGGGCCAACGTCCTGACTTTC	CASSQDISGANVLTF
TRBD2	-	TRBJ2-7	TRBV6-1	TGTGCCAGCACCCCCGGGACTAGATTTTACGAGCAGTACTTC	CASTPGTRFYEQYF
-	-	TRBJ1-6	TRBV7-2	TGTGCCAGCAGCGCCGACGTCTTATGGGGTAATTCACCCCTCCACTTT	CASSADVLWGNSPLHF
TRBD1	-	TRBJ2-2	TRBV7-2	TGTGCCAGCAGCCCTAGACAGGGGGACGGGGAGCTGTTTTTT	CASSPRQGDGELFF
TRBD2	-	TRBJ2-7	TRBV4-2	TGTGCCAGCGGTACTCTAGCGGGGGTCTCCTACGAGCAGTACTTC	CASGTLAGVSYEQYF
TRBD2	-	TRBJ2-2	TRBV6-5	TGTGCCAGCAGGCCGACTAGCGGGGCTGGGGAGCTGTTTTTT	CASRPTSGAGELFF
TRBD2	-	TRBJ2-1	TRBV6-5	TGTGCCAGCAGTTTGGAGCGGGGGGGCGGGTACAATGAGCAGTTCTTC	CASSLERGGGYNEQFF
-	once	TRBJ1-1	TRBV11-1	TGTGCCAGCAGCATAAGGGTATCCATGAACACTGAAGCTTTCTTT	CASSIRVSMNTEAFF
-	-	TRBJ2-7	TRBV4-1	TGCGCCAGCAGCCAAGGACAGATAACCTACGAGCAGTACTTC	CASSQGQITYEQYF
-	-	TRBJ2-2	TRBV7-8	TGTGCCAGCACCGTCGACAGCCGGCTAAACACCGGGGAGCTGTTTTTT	CASTVDSRLNTGELFF
-	-	TRBJ1-1	TRBV28	TGTGCCAGCAGCCGCCCTAGGGTAAACACTGAAGCTTTCTTT	CASSRPRVNTEAFF
-	-	TRBJ2-2	TRBV11-3	TGTGCCAGCAGCTCAGGGGTGCTGAACACCGGGGAGCTGTTTTTT	CASSSGVLNTGELFF
TRBD2	once	TRBJ2-3	TRBV7-8	TGTGCCAGCAGCCCACGGGGGGGCGAATCAGATACGCAGTATTTT	CASSPRGGESDTQYF
-	once	TRBJ1-1	TRBV6-5	TGTGCCAGCAGTTCCCAGGAGGGGGGGGCTTTCTTT	CASSSQEGGAFF
TRBD1	-	TRBJ1-5	TRBV19	TGTGCCAGTACCCTGAGGACAGGGGGCTTCCAGCCCCAGCATTTT	CASTLRTGGFQPQHF
TRBD1	-	TRBJ2-7	TRBV5-1	TGCGCCAGCAGCTCCCAGGGGGAGAACGAGCAGTACTTC	CASSSQGENEQYF
-	few	TRBJ2-7	TRBV6-5	TGTGCCAGCAGTTACGGGGGGACAGTCCCCTACGAGCAGTACTTC	CASSYGGTVPYEQYF
-	-	TRBJ1-5	TRBV15	TGTGCCACCAGCAGAGATAGGGGAGGTAGCCAGCCCCAGCATTTT	CATSRDRGGSQPQHF
TRBD1	-	TRBJ1-2	TRBV27	TGTGCCAGCAGTCCGGGACAGGGGGTATCAGTTGGCTACACCTTC	CASSPGQGVSVGYTF
-	-	TRBJ2-5	TRBV18	TGTGCCAGCTCACCACAGGCCAGGAGCCAAGAGACCCAGTACTTC	CASSPQARSQETQYF
TRBD2	-	TRBJ2-5	TRBV7-2	TGTGCCAGCAGCTTAGGACTAGCGGATCAAGAGACCCAGTACTTC	CASSLGLADQETQYF
-	-	TRBJ2-5	TRBV9	TGTGCCAGCAGCGTAGTAGGGGGAGTGGAGACCCAGTACTTC	CASSVVGGVETQYF
-	once	TRBJ2-5	TRBV27	TGTGCCAGCAGAGTCGGAGTAGGAAGGCAAGAGACCCAGTACTTC	CASRVGVGRQETQYF
-	few	TRBJ1-2	TRBV18	TGTGCCAGCTCACCAGAGGAAGCCTATGGCTACACCTTC	CASSPEEAYGYTF